Below, 22 T cell receptor beta chains from the same sample are listed, as sequenced in a study of blood T cell repertoires in COVID-19. Libraries were prepared by immunoSEQ multiplex PCR; TCRdb keeps only in-frame clonotypes and omits some of them. The sample has 62,000 or so clones, 86% seen once. The material sequenced was peripheral blood. The receptors here all came from a woman between 55 and 75 years old with acute or convalescent COVID-19.

This rearrangement joins TRBV19 to TRBJ2-7; D perhaps matches TRBD2 (6 bases). CDR1 and CDR2 from the germline V gene are LNHDA and SQIVND (reference sequence). CDR3 length: 13 amino acids. Trimming removed 3 bases at V and 3 bases at J, with 9 bases between. In nucleotides, the CDR3 is TGTGCCAGTAGTATGGTGGGGGGCTACGAGCAGTACTTC. Amino acids: CASSMVGGYEQYF.

This sequence joins TRBV6-5 and TRBJ1-3; 8 nucleotides match TRBD1. V trimming: 9 bases; J trimming: 0 bases; junction bases outside the gene matches: 4. Per germline, CDR1 MNHEY and CDR2 SVGAGI. The CDR3 covers 14 residues. The CDR3 DNA sequence: TGTGCCAGTGGGACAGGCCGCTCTGGAAACACCATATATTTT. Translated, it gives CASGTGRSGNTIYF.

The gene calls are TRBV6-5 and TRBJ1-1; no definite D call. The germline CDR1 and CDR2 sequences are MNHEY and SVGAGI. The CDR3 sequence is 14 residues long. With 6 bases removed from V and 0 bases from J, the gap between germline ends came to 11 bases. CDR3 loop: CASRPSYLNTEAFF. The DNA for the CDR3 is TGTGCCAGCAGACCCTCGTACTTGAACACTGAAGCTTTCTTT.

This chain uses TRBV5-5 with TRBJ1-2; D remains unclear. Germline assignment: CDR1 SGHKS and CDR2 YYEKEE (reference sequence). This CDR3 comprises 15 residues. V was clipped by 4 bases and J by 1 base, with 14 bases between them. The CDR3 nucleotides read TGTGCCAGCAGCCCCCCCGGTGGTTTTAACTATGGCTACACCTTC. Encoded protein: CASSPPGGFNYGYTF.

The chain carries TRBV7-2 and TRBJ1-5; 8 bases line up with TRBD1. The CDR3 covers 17 residues. Germline V gives CDR1 SGHTA, CDR2 FQGNSA. V trimming: 5 bases; J trimming: 1 base; junction bases outside the gene matches: 10. The CDR3, as DNA: TGTGCCAGCAGCATTGGACAGGGAGGAACGAGCAATCAGCCCCAGCATTTT. This gives the protein CASSIGQGGTSNQPQHF.

This chain uses TRBV7-7 with TRBJ1-3; no clear D. Germline V gene data show CDR1 as SSHAT and CDR2 as FNYEAQ (reference sequence). The length of the CDR3 is 16 residues. The CDR3, as DNA: TGTGCTTCCCACTGTCGTGAGGCGATCTCTGGAAACACCATATATTTT. It specifies CASHCREAISGNTIYF.

V usage is TRBV30 and J usage is TRBJ1-5; D gene unclear. CDR3 length: 13 amino acids. V lost 3 bases to trimming and J lost 5 bases, with 11 bases between them. Germline V gene lookup returns CDR1 GTSNPN and CDR2 SVGIG (reference sequence). In nucleotides, the CDR3 is TGTGCCTGGAGGGCCGACATCTATCAGCCCCAGCATTTT. This codes for CAWRADIYQPQHF.

V usage is TRBV29-1 and J usage is TRBJ1-1; possible D gene TRBD1, 5 bases. Trimming left V 2 bases short and J 4 bases short, with 14 bases between. This CDR3 contains 14 residues. Germline V gene sequence: CDR1 SQVTM, CDR2 ANQGSEA. CDR3 sequence reads: CSVESSGGTTEAFF. The CDR3 coding sequence is TGCAGCGTTGAATCCTCGGGGGGGACCACTGAAGCTTTCTTT.

V is TRBV19 and J is TRBJ2-1; 7 nucleotides align to TRBD2. After removal of 6 bases from V and 1 base from J, the junction contained 15 bases not matched to a gene. Germline CDR1 and CDR2: LNHDA and SQIVND (reference sequence). The CDR3 consists of 18 residues. This chain's CDR3 is CASSRSQRGGGSYNEQFF. CDR3 coding DNA: TGTGCCAGTAGCCGATCGCAGCGGGGAGGCGGGTCCTACAATGAGCAGTTCTTC.

The genes are TRBV10-3 and TRBJ1-1; 7 nucleotides match TRBD1. J was trimmed by 3 bases and V by 7 bases; bases with no gene match: 8. CDR1 ENHRY and CDR2 SYGVKD come from the germline V gene. CDR3 length: 14 residues. The CDR3 region has the DNA TGTGCCATCAAGGCCAGGGGGGACGACACTGAAGCTTTCTTT. The encoded protein is CAIKARGDDTEAFF.

The chain links TRBV15 to TRBJ2-2, with 11 bases that match TRBD1. The CDR3 has 16 amino acids. The trim removed 3 bases at V and 6 bases at J, leaving 6 bases unmatched. Germline loops: CDR1 LNHNV, CDR2 YYDKDF (reference sequence). The CDR3 protein is CATSSPGQGASGELFF. The CDR3 region has the DNA TGTGCCACCAGCAGTCCCGGACAGGGGGCATCCGGGGAGCTGTTTTTT.

This chain connects TRBV30 to TRBJ1-6; unclear D gene. CDR3 length equals 13 residues. V was trimmed by 1 base and J by 8 bases, leaving 9 bases between them. CDR1 and CDR2 (germline): GTSNPN, SVGIG (reference sequence). The DNA of the CDR3 is TGTGCCTGGAGTGAGAACATCGATTCACCCCTCCACTTT. Its protein is CAWSENIDSPLHF.

V and J are TRBV27 and TRBJ1-2; TRBD1 aligns across 9 bases. Per the germline V gene, CDR1 is MNHEY and CDR2 is SMNVEV (reference sequence). V shed 2 bases, J shed 7 bases, and the junction held 14 bases outside the gene matches. This CDR3 has 17 residues. CDR3 nucleotides: TGTGCCAGCAGTTTAAATTATCAGGGACAGGGAATTGGTGGCTACACCTTC. Translation: CASSLNYQGQGIGGYTF.

There are a few counts of this clone. The J gene is TRBJ2-5, the V gene TRBV30; D might be TRBD2 (6 bases). Trimming removed 0 bases from V and 6 bases from J, with 14 bases in between. The CDR3 is made up of 14 amino acids. From germline, CDR1 is GTSNPN and CDR2 SVGIG (reference sequence). In nucleotides, the CDR3 is TGTGCCTGGAGTGTAGGGCAGGGAGGCAAGACCCAGTACTTC. This sequence encodes CAWSVGQGGKTQYF.

The chain is built from TRBV19 and TRBJ1-5; perhaps TRBD1 as D (6 bases). V was trimmed by 6 bases and J by 2 bases, leaving 20 bases between them. Germline V gene sequence: CDR1 LNHDA, CDR2 SQIVND (reference sequence). There are 17 residues in the CDR3. CDR3 amino acids: CASRAGAGLRGNQPQHF. CDR3 in DNA: TGTGCCAGTAGAGCAGGGGCAGGGTTGAGGGGCAATCAGCCCCAGCATTTT.

The chain joins TRBV24-1 to TRBJ1-5; D possibly corresponds to TRBD1 (5 bases). CDR3 size: 16 residues. The germline CDR1 and CDR2 sequences are KGHDR and SFDVKD. Trimming left V 2 bases short and J 5 bases short, with 15 bases between. The CDR3 region is CATSDSRQGFDQPQHF. The CDR3, as DNA: TGTGCCACCAGTGATTCCCGCCAGGGTTTTGATCAGCCCCAGCATTTT.

The chain is built from TRBV6-5 and TRBJ1-4, with 7 bases fitting TRBD1. CDR3 length: 14 residues. Germline values: CDR1 MNHEY, CDR2 SVGAGI. With V trimmed by 4 bases and J by 7 bases, 6 bases remained unmatched. The CDR3 loop is CASSLQGRSEKLFF. For the CDR3, the DNA is TGTGCCAGCAGTTTACAGGGGCGAAGTGAAAAACTGTTTTTT.

The V gene is TRBV3-1 (or the pseudogene TRBV3-2), the J gene TRBJ1-2, with 8 bases aligning to TRBD1. J was trimmed by 5 bases and V by 1 base; bases with no gene match: 3. The length of the CDR3 is 14 residues. CDR1 and CDR2 from the germline V gene are LGHDT and YNNKEL (reference sequence). The CDR3 protein is CASSQGTGSYGYTF. The CDR3 nucleotides read TGTGCCAGCAGCCAAGGGACAGGGTCGTATGGCTACACCTTC.

V usage is TRBV28 and J usage is TRBJ1-5; D is unresolved. The CDR3 sequence is 12 residues long. The germline V gene has CDR1 MDHEN and CDR2 SYDVKM. V lost 5 bases, J lost 4 bases, and 6 bases lay in between. DNA for the CDR3: TGTGCCAGCAGTATCCTTAATCAGCCCCAGCATTTT. Protein sequence: CASSILNQPQHF.

This clone occurred a few times. The genes are TRBV30 and TRBJ2-7; D perhaps matches TRBD2 (6 bases). The CDR3 loop spans 13 amino acids. Germline CDR1 and CDR2: GTSNPN and SVGIG (reference sequence). V lost 3 bases and J 4 bases, leaving 13 bases between the germline ends. The DNA of the CDR3 is TGTGCCTGGAGGCCCCCGGGAGCTTACGAGCAGTACTTC. Its translation: CAWRPPGAYEQYF. The full variable domain, with the rest looked up from reference TRBV30 and TRBJ2-7, is SQTIHQWPATLVQPVGSPLSLECTVEGTSNPNLYWYRQAAGRGLQLLFYSVGIGQISSEVPQNLSASRPQDRQFILSSKKLLLSDSGFYLCAWRPPGAYEQYFGPGTRLTVT.

The rearrangement joins TRBV6-6 to TRBJ1-2; D is unclear. V lost 5 bases and J lost 5, with 12 bases in between. Germline V gives CDR1 MNHNY, CDR2 SVGAGI (reference sequence). The CDR3 has 13 amino acids. The chain's CDR3 is CASSTDPSYGYTF. The CDR3 DNA reads TGTGCCAGCAGTACAGACCCCTCATATGGCTACACCTTC.

This chain links TRBV5-6 with TRBJ1-1; 11 bases fit TRBD1. The trim removed 2 bases at V and 7 bases at J, leaving 7 bases unmatched. Germline-derived CDR1 and CDR2 are SGHDT and YYEEEE. The CDR3 runs to 15 residues. CDR3 residues: CASSLGQGANGEAFF. The CDR3 nucleotides are TGTGCCAGCAGCTTAGGACAGGGGGCGAACGGTGAAGCTTTCTTT.